This T cell receptor beta chain came from a study of shared clonotypes between healthy human individuals (dated by TCRdb to 2019 to 2021). About the study as a whole: The cohort comprised a couple of women and a few men aged 18 to 49 years. Per donor, three plates each were used for CD4 naive and CD4 memory, two for CD8 naive, and one for CD8 memory. To estimate repertoire size and how much clonotypes are shared between individuals, the study performed deep sequencing of blood TCR repertoires from 4 to 6 healthy adults. Libraries were prepared and TCR repertoires were sequenced by different laboratories using diverse techniques, in order to increase sequencing depth and limit assay-specific biases. Between about 0.94 and 8.9 billion PBMCs per donor were obtained by leukapheresis. What the study reported, not specific to this receptor: The genetic and exposure-history diversity represented was limited by the small number of donors. Clonotypes shared by all four sorted-subset donors showed higher generation probabilities than non-shared clonotypes. Based on pairwise subsampling, the degree of clonotype sharing among donors was expected to be affected by sequencing depth. Rarefaction of sorted-subset datasets indicated incomplete sequencing despite the large sequencing depth. Sampling was limited to blood, and TCR repertoires in tissue likely differ from TCR repertoires in blood. About 4.5% of naive CD4, approximately 3.7% of naive CD8, 2.3% of memory CD4, and around 0.4% of memory CD8 clonotypes were shared across four donors. Naive subsets generally had larger estimated clonotype richness than memory subsets.

Using the deep immunoSEQ assay, TCR CDR3 regions were amplified from genomic DNA by multiplex PCR. Extracted genomic DNA from each cell subset was spread evenly across all wells of several immunoSEQ 96-well plates, with each plate serving as a replicate. For sorted subsets, each replicate PCR was loaded with roughly 200 ng genomic DNA, equivalent to 30,000 or so T cell genomes. The purified libraries were quantified using a Qubit 3.0 fluorometer, sized with a Bioanalyzer 2100, and then quantified again using the KAPA Library Quantification kit. Every immunoSEQ 96-well plate was sequenced on a dedicated single-read 150-cycle Illumina NextSeq 550 flow cell. The study's own analysis went as follows. Because only junctional sequences without quality scores were contained in the immunoSEQ output, filtering matching that applied to full-length reads could not be performed. Sequences were annotated with PyIR, a Python wrapper for IgBLAST v1.9, and V/J genes and CDR3 were assigned using IMGT germline references. Reads with weak V/J assignments (E-value above 1e-6), missing CDR3, stop codons, out-of-frame junctions, or ambiguous translated residues were removed. V3J clonotypes were defined as sequences sharing the same inferred V gene, J gene, and CDR3 amino acid sequence. The percentage overlap between two repertoires was calculated by dividing the number of shared unique clonotypes by the size of the smaller repertoire. Three approaches were used to assess repertoire richness: RTK rarefaction, the Chao1 estimator, and Recon v2.1 estimates of unobserved clonotypes. Generation probabilities were computed with OLGA for all TCRbeta clonotypes obtained by the gDNA method from several donors. Imported from immuneACCESS, the table was reduced by TCRdb to in-frame sequences with V and J called. These copies leave out some clones; in studies compared against another copy, an unresolved V gene accounts for under half, and the cause of the remainder is not known. The V and J calls and clone size are taken from that table; D and trimming were inferred from the DNA. Here the sample has about 610,000 clones; roughly 95% occur a single time. Clones ranked in the top ten supply roughly 0.1% of the sample.

CD8 naive samples consisted of CD45RO-negative cells that were positively selected for CCR7, yielding a CD45RA+CCR7+ population without TemRA cells. Donors were healthy HIV-negative adults with no recently reported acute infections or vaccinations. Every donor was a Caucasian adult residing in Nashville, Tennessee, USA. Blood was collected by leukapheresis, and PBMCs were isolated by Ficoll-Histopaque density gradient centrifugation and then cryopreserved in liquid nitrogen vapor phase. Analytical flow cytometry was used to check the purity and quantity of each magnetically sorted T cell population. Genomic DNA was isolated from each sorted fraction and quantified by UV absorbance on a Nanodrop 2000c. CDR1 and CDR2, looked up from the germline V gene, are LGHNA and YNFKEQ. The CDR3, cysteine through phenylalanine, is 15 amino acids long. Left in the record is the CDR3 DNA by itself, 45 bases read in frame from the first base. Trimming at the junction amounts to 0 bases on V and 4 bases on J, and the germline ends lie 12 bases apart.

Comment on this clone: No cognate antigen has been identified for it. No much larger clone exists at a distance of one base, and base qualities are not known.

Sample: naive CD8+ T cells sorted from blood. The label giving this sample's cell subset or site can be read as: CD45RA+CCR7+. The clonotype originates from a woman in her 30s in good health. The chain is encoded by TRBV4-2 joined to TRBJ1-2, with the D gene not confidently named. The CDR3 protein is CASSQDQGPGYGYTF. DNA sequence: TGTGCCAGCAGCCAAGATCAAGGTCCCGGCTATGGCTACACCTTC.